This T cell receptor (beta chain) emerged from a study of blood T cell repertoires in COVID-19. Study-wide context: Specimens from acute and convalescent COVID-19 originated in the United States, Italy and Spain. Sources were T cells, B-cell-depleted T cells, or PBMCs; the material itself was cDNA or gDNA.

The CDR3 runs 15 residues. J lost 7 bases, V lost 4 bases, and 10 bases had no gene match. Germline-derived CDR1 and CDR2 are PRHDT and FYEKMQ (reference sequence). Seattle researchers signed up patients amid active infection and tracked them longitudinally. In the study's own analysis: Reference gene primers were amplified, and this amplification served to estimate nucleated cell counts. Method: immunoSEQ multiplex PCR; TCRdb's copy keeps in-frame clones and lacks some. V and J calls and clone size are as listed in that table; D and trimming were resolved from the DNA. The table records roughly 480,000 clones, roughly 89% of them present only once.

The chain uses TRBV13 and TRBJ2-7, with 10 bases lining up with TRBD2. This clonotype was sampled from a man between 18 and 29 years old with COVID-19, enrolled during active disease. The material sequenced was peripheral blood. The CDR3 loop reads CASSSRTSGVGEQYF. The CDR3 DNA follows: TGTGCCAGCAGCTCAAGGACTAGCGGTGTAGGGGAGCAGTACTTC.